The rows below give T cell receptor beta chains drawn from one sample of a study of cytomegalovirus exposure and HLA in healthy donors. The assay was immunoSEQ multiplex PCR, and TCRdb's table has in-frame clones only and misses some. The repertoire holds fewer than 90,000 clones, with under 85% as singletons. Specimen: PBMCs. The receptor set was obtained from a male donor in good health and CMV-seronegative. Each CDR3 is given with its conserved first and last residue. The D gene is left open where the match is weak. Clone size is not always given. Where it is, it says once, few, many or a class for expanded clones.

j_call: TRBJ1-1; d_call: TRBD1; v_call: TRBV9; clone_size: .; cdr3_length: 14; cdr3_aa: CASSVTGEATEAFF; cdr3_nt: TGTGCCAGCAGCGTTACAGGGGAGGCCACTGAAGCTTTCTTT
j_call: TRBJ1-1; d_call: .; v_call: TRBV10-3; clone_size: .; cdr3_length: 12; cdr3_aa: CAMGTQNTEAFF; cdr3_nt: TGTGCCATGGGGACTCAGAACACTGAAGCTTTCTTT
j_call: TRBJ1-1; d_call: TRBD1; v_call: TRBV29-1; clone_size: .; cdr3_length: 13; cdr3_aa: CSAVQGVDTEAFF; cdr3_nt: TGCAGCGCCGTACAGGGGGTCGACACTGAAGCTTTCTTT
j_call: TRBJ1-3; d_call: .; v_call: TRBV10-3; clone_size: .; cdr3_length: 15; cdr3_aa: CAIRDPGYSGNTIYF; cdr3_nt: TGTGCCATCAGGGACCCAGGGTACTCTGGAAACACCATATATTTT
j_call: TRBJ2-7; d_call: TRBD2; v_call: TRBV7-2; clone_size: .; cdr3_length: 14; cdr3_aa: CASSLGPGGYEQYF; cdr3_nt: TGTGCCAGCAGCTTAGGGCCGGGGGGCTACGAGCAGTACTTC
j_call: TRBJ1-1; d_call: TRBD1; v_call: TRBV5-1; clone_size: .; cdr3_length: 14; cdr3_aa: CASSLDGTGAEAFF; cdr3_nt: TGCGCCAGCAGCTTGGATGGGACAGGGGCTGAAGCTTTCTTT
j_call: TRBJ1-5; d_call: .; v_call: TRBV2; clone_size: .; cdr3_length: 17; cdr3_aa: CASSDWGRAASNQPQHF; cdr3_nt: TGTGCCAGCAGTGATTGGGGCAGGGCCGCTAGCAATCAGCCCCAGCATTTT
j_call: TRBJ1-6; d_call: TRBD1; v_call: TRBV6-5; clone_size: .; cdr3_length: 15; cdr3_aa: CASSYGWTGGSTLHF; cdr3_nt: TGTGCCAGCAGTTACGGTTGGACAGGGGGTTCAACCCTCCACTTT
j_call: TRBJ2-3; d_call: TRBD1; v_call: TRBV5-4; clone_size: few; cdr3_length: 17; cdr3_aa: CASKGTGDSSSTDTQYF; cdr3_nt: TGTGCCAGCAAGGGGACAGGGGACTCATCTAGCACAGATACGCAGTATTTT
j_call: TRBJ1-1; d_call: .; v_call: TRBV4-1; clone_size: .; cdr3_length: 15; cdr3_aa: CASSQGRGGHTEAFF; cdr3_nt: TGCGCCAGCAGCCAAGGGAGAGGAGGGCACACCGAAGCTTTCTTT
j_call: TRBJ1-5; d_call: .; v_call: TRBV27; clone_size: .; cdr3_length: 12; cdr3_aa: CASRASNQPQHF; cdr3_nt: TGTGCCAGCAGAGCTAGCAATCAGCCCCAGCATTTT
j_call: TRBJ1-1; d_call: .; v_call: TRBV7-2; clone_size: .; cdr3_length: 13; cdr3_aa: CASSSQGNTEAFF; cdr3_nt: TGTGCCAGCAGCTCCCAGGGAAACACTGAAGCTTTCTTT
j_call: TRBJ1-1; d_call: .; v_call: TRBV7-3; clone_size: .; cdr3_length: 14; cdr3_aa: CASSPGHLNTEAFF; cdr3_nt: TGTGCCAGCAGCCCGGGACACCTGAACACTGAAGCTTTCTTT
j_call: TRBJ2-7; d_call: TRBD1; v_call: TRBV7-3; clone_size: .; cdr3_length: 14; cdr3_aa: CASSPGTGGYEQYF; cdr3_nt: TGTGCCAGCAGCCCTGGGACAGGGGGCTACGAGCAGTACTTC
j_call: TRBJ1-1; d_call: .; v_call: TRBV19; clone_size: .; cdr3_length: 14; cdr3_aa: CASLGILQGLKAFF; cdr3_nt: TGTGCCAGTTTAGGGATATTACAGGGTCTAAAAGCTTTCTTT